This T cell receptor (beta chain) came from a study of CD8+ T cells in alopecia areata. Looking at the study overall: Treated individuals took tofacitinib by mouth, 5 to 10 mg twice daily. Study-level findings and limits: Among patients, TCR sharing was less clear than in mice, a difference possibly due in part to HLA diversity in the patient population.

In each case, RNA was isolated and then reverse transcribed into cDNA as the sequencing template. Repertoires were generated with immunoSEQ multiplex PCR, while TCRdb's copy carries only in-frame clones and drops some. The top ten hold approximately 2.9% of the sample, which has roughly 210,000 clones, approximately 45% seen once. Treatment: oral pan-JAK inhibitor, 5-10 mg twice daily. In alopecia areata patients, both lesional scalp punch biopsies and peripheral blood were collected. PBMCs served as the source from which CD4+ and CD8+ T cells were sorted. This CDR3 spans 14 amino acids. The germline gives CDR1 GTSNPN, CDR2 SVGIG (reference sequence). V was cut by 1 base and J by 3 bases, with 9 bases left in between. Only one count was recorded for this clone. The antigen remains undetermined. The identical CDR3 is also encoded by other nucleotide sequences in the sample.

Sequencing used CD4+ T cells sorted from blood, obtained around week 36, from a patient treated with tofacitinib. The chain links TRBV30 to TRBJ1-4, with D perhaps matching TRBD1 (5 bases). The receptor was derived from a human donor with alopecia areata. In nucleotides, the CDR3 is TGTGCCTGGAGTGGTGGGGCCTCTAATGAAAAACTGTTTTTT. Its protein product is CAWSGGASNEKLFF. The full variable domain, its missing parts supplied by reference TRBV30 and TRBJ1-4, is SQTIHQWPATLVQPVGSPLSLECTVEGTSNPNLYWYRQAAGRGLQLLFYSVGIGQISSEVPQNLSASRPQDRQFILSSKKLLLSDSGFYLCAWSGGASNEKLFFGSGTQLSVL.